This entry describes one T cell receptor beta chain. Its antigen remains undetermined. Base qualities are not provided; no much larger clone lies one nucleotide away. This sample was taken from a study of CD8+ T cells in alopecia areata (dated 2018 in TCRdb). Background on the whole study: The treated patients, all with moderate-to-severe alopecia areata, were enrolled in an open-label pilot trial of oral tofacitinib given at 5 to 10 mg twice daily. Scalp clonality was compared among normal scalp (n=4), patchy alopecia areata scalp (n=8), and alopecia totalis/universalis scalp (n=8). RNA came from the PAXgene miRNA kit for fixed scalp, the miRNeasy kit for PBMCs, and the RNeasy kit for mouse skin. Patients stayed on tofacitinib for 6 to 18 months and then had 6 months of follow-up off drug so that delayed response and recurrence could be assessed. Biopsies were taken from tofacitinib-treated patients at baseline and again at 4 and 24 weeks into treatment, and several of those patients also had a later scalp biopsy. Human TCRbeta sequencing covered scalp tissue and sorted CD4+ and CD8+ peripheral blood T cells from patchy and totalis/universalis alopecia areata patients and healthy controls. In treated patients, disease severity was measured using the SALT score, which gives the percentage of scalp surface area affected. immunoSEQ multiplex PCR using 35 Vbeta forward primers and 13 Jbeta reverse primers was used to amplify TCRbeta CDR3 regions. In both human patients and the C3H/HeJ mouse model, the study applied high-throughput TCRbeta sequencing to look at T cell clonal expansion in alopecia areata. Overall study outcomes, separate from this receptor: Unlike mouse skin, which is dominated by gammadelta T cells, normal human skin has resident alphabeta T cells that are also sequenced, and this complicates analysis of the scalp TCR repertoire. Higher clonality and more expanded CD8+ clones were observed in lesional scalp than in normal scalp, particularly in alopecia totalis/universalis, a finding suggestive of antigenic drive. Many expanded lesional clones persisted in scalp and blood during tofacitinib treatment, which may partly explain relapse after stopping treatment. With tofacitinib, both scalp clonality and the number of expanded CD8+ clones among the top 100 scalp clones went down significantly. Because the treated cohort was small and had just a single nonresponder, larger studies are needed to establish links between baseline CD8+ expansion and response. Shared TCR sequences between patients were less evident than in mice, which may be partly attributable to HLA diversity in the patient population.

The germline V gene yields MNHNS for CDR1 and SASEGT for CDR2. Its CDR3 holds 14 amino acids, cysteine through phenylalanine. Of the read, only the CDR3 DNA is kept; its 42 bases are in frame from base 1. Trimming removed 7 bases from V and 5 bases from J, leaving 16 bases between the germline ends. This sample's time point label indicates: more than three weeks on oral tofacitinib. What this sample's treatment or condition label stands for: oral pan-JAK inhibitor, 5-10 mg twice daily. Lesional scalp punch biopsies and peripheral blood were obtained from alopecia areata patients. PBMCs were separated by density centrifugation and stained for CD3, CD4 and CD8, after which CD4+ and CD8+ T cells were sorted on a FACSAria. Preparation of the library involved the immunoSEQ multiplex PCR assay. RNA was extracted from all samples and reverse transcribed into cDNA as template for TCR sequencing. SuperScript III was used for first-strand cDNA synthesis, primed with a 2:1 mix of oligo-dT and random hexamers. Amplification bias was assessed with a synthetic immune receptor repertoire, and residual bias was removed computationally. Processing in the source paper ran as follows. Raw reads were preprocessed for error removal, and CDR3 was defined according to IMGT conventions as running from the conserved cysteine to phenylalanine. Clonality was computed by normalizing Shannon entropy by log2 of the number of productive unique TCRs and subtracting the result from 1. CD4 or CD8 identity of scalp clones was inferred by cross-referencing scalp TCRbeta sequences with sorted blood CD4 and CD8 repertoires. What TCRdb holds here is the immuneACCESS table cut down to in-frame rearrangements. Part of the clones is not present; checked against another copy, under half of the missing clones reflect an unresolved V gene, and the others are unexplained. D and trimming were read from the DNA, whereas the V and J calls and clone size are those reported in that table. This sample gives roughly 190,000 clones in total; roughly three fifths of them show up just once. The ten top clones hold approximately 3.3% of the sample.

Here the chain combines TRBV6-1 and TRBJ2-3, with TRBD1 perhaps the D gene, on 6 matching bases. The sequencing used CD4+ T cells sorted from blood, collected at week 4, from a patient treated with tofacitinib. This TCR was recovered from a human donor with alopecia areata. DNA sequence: TGTGCCAGCACAGGGGCCGCCGTCAAAGATACGCAGTATTTT. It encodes CASTGAAVKDTQYF.